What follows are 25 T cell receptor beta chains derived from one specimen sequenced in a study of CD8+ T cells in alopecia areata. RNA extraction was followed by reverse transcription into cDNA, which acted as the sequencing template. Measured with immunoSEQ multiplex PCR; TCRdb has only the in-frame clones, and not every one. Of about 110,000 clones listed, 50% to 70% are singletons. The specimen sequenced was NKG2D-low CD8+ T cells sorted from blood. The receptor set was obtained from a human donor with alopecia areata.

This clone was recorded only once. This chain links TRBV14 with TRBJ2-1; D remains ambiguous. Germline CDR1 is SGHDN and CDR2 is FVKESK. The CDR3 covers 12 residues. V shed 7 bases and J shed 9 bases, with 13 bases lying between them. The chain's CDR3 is CASNPSPPEQFF. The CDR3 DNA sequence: TGTGCCAGCAACCCCTCTCCGCCTGAGCAGTTCTTC.

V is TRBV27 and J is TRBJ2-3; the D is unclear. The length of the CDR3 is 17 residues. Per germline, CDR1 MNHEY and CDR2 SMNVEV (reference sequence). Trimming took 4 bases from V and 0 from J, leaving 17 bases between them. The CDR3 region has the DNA TGTGCCAGCAGTTCAGCGTCCGTCACCACTAGCACAGATACGCAGTATTTT. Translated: CASSSASVTTSTDTQYF.

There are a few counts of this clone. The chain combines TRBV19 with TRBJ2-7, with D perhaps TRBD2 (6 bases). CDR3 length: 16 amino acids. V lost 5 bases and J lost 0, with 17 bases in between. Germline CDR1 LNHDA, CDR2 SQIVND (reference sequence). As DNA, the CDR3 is TGTGCCAGTAGTGTCTTGGGCGGGACCAGCTCCTACGAGCAGTACTTC. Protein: CASSVLGGTSSYEQYF.

The CDR3 spells CASSGWGLNTEAFF. In DNA, the CDR3 is TGTGCCAGCAGCGGATGGGGGCTGAACACTGAAGCTTTCTTT. The chain has TRBV7-2 and TRBJ1-1, with D tentatively TRBD1 (6 bases). The CDR3 is 14 amino acids. CDR1 is SGHTA, CDR2 FQGNSA, per germline. V lost 5 bases to trimming and J lost 0 bases, with 10 bases between them.

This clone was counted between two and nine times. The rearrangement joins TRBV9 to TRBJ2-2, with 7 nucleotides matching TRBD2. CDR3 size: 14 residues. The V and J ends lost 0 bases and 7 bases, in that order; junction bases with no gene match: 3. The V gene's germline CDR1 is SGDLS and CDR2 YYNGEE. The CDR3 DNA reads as TGTGCCAGCAGCGTAGAGTCTAGCGGCGGGGAGCTGTTTTTT. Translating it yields CASSVESSGGELFF.

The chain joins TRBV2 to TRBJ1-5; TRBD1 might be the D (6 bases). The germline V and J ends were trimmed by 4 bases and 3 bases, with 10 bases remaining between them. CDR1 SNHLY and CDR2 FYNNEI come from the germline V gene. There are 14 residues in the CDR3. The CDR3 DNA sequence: TGTGCCAGCAGTGCAACAGGGATCAATCAGCCCCAGCATTTT. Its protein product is CASSATGINQPQHF.

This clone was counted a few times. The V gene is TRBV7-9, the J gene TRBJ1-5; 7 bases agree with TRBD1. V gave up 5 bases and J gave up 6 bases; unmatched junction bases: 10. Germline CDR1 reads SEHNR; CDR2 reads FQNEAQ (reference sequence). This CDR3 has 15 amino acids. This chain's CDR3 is CASSPDREKFQPQHF. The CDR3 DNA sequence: TGTGCCAGCAGCCCAGACAGGGAAAAGTTTCAGCCCCAGCATTTT.

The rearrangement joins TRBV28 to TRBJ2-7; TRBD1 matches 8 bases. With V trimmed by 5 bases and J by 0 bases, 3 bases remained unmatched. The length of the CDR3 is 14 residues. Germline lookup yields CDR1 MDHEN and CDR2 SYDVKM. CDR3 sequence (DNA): TGTGCCAGCAGTAGGACAGGGCGCTCCTACGAGCAGTACTTC. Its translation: CASSRTGRSYEQYF.

CDR3 protein: CASSQDRGGRPQETQYF. The CDR3 coding sequence is TGCGCCAGCAGCCAAGATCGGGGAGGCCGGCCGCAAGAGACCCAGTACTTC. V and J are TRBV4-1 and TRBJ2-5; D possibly corresponds to TRBD2 (6 bases). The CDR3 totals 17 residues. Germline CDR1 MGHRA, CDR2 YSYEKL. Trimming removed 0 bases at V and 2 bases at J, with 16 bases between.

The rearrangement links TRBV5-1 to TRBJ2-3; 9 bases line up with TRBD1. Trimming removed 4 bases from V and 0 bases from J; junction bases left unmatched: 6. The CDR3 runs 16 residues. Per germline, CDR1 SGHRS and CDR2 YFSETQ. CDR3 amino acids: CASSEEDRGSTDTQYF. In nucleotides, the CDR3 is TGCGCCAGCAGCGAGGAGGACAGGGGCAGCACAGATACGCAGTATTTT.

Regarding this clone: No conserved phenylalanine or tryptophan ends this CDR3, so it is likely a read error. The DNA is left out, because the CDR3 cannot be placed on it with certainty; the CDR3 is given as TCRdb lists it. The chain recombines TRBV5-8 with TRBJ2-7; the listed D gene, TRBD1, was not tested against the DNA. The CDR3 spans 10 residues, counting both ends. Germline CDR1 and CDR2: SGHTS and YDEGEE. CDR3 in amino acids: CASSFHGTGL.

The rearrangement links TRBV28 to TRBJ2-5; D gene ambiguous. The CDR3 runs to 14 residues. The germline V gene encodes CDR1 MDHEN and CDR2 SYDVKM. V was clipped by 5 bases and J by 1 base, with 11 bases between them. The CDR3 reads CASSPPSVQETQYF. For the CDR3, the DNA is TGTGCCAGCAGTCCCCCCTCGGTCCAAGAGACCCAGTACTTC.

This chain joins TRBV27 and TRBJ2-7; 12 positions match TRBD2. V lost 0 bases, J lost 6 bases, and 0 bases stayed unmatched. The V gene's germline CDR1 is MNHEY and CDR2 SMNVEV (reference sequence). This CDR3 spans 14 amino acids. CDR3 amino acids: CASSLSTSGSEQYF. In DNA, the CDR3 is TGTGCCAGCAGTTTATCGACTAGCGGGAGCGAGCAGTACTTC.

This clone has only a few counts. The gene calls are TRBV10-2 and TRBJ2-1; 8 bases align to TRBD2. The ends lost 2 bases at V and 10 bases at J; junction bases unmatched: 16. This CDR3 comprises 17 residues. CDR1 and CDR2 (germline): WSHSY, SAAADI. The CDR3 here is CASSEAPFAGGAGEQFF. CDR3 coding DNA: TGCGCCAGCAGTGAGGCCCCCTTTGCGGGAGGAGCGGGCGAGCAGTTCTTC.

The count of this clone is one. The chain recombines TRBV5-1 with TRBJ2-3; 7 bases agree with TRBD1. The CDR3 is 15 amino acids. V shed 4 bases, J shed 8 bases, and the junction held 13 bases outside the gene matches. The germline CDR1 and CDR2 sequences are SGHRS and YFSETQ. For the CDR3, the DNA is TGCGCCAGCAGCCCTACAGGGGCCCCTCAGGGTACGCAGTATTTT. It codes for CASSPTGAPQGTQYF.

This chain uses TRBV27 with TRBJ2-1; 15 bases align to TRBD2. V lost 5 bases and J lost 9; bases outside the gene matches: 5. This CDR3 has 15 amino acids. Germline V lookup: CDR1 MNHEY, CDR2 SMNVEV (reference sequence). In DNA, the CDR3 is TGTGCCAGCAGTACGAGGGGACTAGCGGGAGGTGAGCAGTTCTTC. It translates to CASSTRGLAGGEQFF.

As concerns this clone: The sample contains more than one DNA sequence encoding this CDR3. This CDR3 is CASSPGGQPQHF. CDR3 bases: TGTGCCAGCAGCCCTGGGGGGCAGCCCCAGCATTTT. J is TRBJ1-5 and V is TRBV7-9; perhaps TRBD1 as D (5 bases). Germline loops: CDR1 SEHNR, CDR2 FQNEAQ (reference sequence). The CDR3 totals 12 residues. Trimming stripped 5 bases from V and 7 bases from J, with 9 bases between. The variable domain in full, with the rest retrieved from reference TRBV7-9 and TRBJ1-5, is DTGVSQNPRHKITKRGQNVTFRCDPISEHNRLYWYRQTLGQGPEFLTYFQNEAQLEKSRLLSDRFSAERPKGSFSTLEIQRTEQGDSAMYLCASSPGGQPQHFGDGTRLSIL.

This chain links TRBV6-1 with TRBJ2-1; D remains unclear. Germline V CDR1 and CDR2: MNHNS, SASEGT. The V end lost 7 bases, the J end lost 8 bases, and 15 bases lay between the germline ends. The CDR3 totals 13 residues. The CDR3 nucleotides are TGTGCCAGCAAAGAAAGCTCCTGGGATGAGCAGTTCTTC. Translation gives CASKESSWDEQFF.

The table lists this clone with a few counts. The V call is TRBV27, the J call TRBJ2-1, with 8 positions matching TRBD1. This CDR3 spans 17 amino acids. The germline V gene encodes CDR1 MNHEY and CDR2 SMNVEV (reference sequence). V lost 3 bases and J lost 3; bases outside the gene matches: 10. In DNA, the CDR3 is TGTGCCAGCAGTTTCCTTGAAACAGGGGGAAGCTACAATGAGCAGTTCTTC. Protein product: CASSFLETGGSYNEQFF.

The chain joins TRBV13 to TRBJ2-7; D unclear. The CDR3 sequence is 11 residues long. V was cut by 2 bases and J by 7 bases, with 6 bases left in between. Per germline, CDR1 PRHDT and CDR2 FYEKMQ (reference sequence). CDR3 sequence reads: CASSLSREQYF. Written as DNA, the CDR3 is TGTGCCAGCAGCTTATCGAGGGAGCAGTACTTC.

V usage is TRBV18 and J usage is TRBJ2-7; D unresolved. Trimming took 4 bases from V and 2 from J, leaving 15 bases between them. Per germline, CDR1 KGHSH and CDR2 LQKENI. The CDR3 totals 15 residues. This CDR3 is CASSRHWQSAYEQYF. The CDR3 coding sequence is TGTGCCAGCTCACGACATTGGCAGAGTGCCTACGAGCAGTACTTC.

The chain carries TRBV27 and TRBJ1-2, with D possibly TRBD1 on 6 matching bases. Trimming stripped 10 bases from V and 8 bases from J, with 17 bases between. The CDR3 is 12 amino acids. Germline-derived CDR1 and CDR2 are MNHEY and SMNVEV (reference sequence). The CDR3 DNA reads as TGTGCCACGAAAAAGGGGGTCTTGGGCTACACCTTC. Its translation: CATKKGVLGYTF.

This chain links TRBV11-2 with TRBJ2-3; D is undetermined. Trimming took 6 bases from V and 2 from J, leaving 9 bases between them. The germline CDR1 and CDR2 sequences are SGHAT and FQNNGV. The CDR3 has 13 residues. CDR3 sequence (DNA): TGTGCCAGCAGGCACCCCGCCACAGATACGCAGTATTTT. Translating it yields CASRHPATDTQYF.

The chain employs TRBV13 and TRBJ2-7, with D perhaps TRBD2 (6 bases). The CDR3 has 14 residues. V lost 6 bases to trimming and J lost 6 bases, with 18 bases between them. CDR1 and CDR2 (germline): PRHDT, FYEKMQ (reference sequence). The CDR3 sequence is CASRSYSEGLEQYF. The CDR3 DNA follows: TGTGCCAGCAGATCTTATTCGGAGGGTCTCGAGCAGTACTTC.

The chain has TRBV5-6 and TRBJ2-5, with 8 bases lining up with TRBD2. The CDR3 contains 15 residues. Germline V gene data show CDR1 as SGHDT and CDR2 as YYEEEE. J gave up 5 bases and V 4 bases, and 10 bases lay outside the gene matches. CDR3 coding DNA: TGTGCCAGCAGCATGACTAGCGTCAGTGGTGAGACCCAGTACTTC. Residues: CASSMTSVSGETQYF.